This entry lists 2 T cell receptor beta chains sequenced from one sample in a study of blood T cell repertoires in COVID-19. Sequencing used immunoSEQ multiplex PCR; TCRdb keeps in-frame clones, though not all of them. The repertoire holds some 100,000 clones, just under 85% seen once, with approximately 12% in the top ten. Source material: peripheral blood. These receptors all come from a woman between 65 and 79 years old with active or convalescent COVID-19.

The rearrangement joins TRBV6-4 to TRBJ2-7; TRBD2 matches 7 bases. V was clipped by 0 bases and J by 3 bases; unmatched bases: 11. The germline V gene has CDR1 MRHNA and CDR2 SNTAGT. This CDR3 has 17 residues. DNA of the CDR3: TGTGCCAGCAGTGACTCCCGAGGGCTAGCGGAGCACTACGAGCAGTACTTC. The encoded protein is CASSDSRGLAEHYEQYF.

On this clone: Other DNA sequences within the sample encode an identical CDR3. The chain recombines TRBV10-3 with TRBJ1-2; perhaps TRBD1 as D (5 bases). Germline V gene data show CDR1 as ENHRY and CDR2 as SYGVKD. There are 13 residues in the CDR3. V was trimmed by 0 bases and J by 3 bases, leaving 5 bases between them. CDR3 sequence (DNA): TGTGCCATCAGTGAGTCCAGGGACTATGGCTACACCTTC. Residues: CAISESRDYGYTF.